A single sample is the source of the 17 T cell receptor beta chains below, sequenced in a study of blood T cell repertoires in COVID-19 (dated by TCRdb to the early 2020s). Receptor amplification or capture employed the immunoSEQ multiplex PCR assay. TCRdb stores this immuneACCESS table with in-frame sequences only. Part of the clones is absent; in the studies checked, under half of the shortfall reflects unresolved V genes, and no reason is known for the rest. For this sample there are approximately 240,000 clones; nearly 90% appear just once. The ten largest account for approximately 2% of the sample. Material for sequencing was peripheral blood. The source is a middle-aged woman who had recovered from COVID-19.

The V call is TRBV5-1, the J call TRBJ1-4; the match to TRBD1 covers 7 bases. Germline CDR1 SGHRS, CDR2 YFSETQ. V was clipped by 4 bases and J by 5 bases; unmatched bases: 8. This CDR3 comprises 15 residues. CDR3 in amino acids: CASSPPETGNEKLFF. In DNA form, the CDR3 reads TGCGCCAGCAGCCCGCCCGAGACAGGGAATGAAAAACTGTTTTTT.

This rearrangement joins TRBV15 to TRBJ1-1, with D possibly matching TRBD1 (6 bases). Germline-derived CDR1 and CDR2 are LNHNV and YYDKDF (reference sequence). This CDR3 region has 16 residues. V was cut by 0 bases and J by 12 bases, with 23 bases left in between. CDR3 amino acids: CATSRDLGKFGDKTFF. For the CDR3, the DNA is TGTGCCACCAGCAGAGATCTGGGAAAGTTTGGGGACAAGACTTTCTTT.

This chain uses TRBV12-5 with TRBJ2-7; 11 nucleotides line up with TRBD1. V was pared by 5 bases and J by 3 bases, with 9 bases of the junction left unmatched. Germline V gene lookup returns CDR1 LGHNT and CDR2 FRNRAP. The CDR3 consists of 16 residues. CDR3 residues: CASGATRGQGVYEQYF. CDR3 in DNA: TGTGCTAGTGGTGCAACGAGGGGACAGGGGGTCTACGAGCAGTACTTC.

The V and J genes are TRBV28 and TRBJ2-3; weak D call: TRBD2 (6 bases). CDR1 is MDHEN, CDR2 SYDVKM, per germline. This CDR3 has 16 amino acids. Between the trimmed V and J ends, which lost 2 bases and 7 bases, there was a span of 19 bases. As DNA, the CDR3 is TGTGCCAGCAGTTTACTCGGGACTCAATCTCTTAATACGCAGTATTTT. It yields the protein CASSLLGTQSLNTQYF. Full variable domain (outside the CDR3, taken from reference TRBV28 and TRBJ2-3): DVKVTQSSRYLVKRTGEKVFLECVQDMDHENMFWYRQDPGLGLRLIYFSYDVKMKEKGDIPEGYSVSREKKERFSLILESASTNQTSMYLCASSLLGTQSLNTQYFGPGTRLTVL.

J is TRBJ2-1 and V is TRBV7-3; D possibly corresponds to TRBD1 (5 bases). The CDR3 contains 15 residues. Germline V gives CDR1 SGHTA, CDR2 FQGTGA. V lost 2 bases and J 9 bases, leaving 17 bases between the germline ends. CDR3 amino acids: CASSLSQGGVSEQFF. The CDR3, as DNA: TGTGCCAGCAGCTTATCCCAGGGTGGAGTAAGTGAGCAGTTCTTC.

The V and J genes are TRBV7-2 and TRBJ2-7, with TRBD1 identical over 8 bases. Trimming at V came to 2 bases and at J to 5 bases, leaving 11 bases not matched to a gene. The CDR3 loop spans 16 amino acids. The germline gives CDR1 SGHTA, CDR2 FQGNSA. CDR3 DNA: TGTGCCAGCAGCTTAAGCGCCAGGGGGCTACTCCACGAGCAGTACTTC. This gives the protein CASSLSARGLLHEQYF. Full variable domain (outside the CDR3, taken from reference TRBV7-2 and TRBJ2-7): GAGVSQSPSNKVTEKGKDVELRCDPISGHTALYWYRQSLGQGLEFLIYFQGNSAPDKSGLPSDRFSAERTGGSVSTLTIQRTQQEDSAVYLCASSLSARGLLHEQYFGPGTRLTVT.

The CDR3 sequence: CASSSYPGQGRSYEQYF. DNA for the CDR3: TGCGCCAGCAGCTCATACCCGGGGCAGGGGAGATCCTACGAGCAGTACTTC. V gene TRBV5-1 combines with J gene TRBJ2-7, with a tentative D call TRBD1 (6 bases). The CDR3 has 17 residues. Germline V lookup: CDR1 SGHRS, CDR2 YFSETQ. V lost 3 bases and J 1 base, leaving 20 bases between the germline ends.

This CDR3 reads CASSTWTGGYGYTF. The CDR3 DNA reads as TGTGCCAGCAGCACCTGGACAGGGGGCTATGGCTACACCTTC. V usage is TRBV6-2 or TRBV6-3 and J usage is TRBJ1-2; 10 bases line up with TRBD1. The J segment lost 4 bases and the V segment lost 6 bases, leaving 5 bases of the junction unmatched. Germline CDR1 reads MNHEY; CDR2 reads SVGEGT. The length of the CDR3 is 14 residues.

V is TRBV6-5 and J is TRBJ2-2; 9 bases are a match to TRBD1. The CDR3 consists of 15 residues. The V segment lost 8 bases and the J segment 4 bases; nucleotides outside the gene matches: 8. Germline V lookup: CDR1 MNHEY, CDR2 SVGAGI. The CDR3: CASGRQGDGTGELFF. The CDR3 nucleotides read TGTGCCAGCGGCAGACAGGGGGACGGCACCGGGGAGCTGTTTTTT.

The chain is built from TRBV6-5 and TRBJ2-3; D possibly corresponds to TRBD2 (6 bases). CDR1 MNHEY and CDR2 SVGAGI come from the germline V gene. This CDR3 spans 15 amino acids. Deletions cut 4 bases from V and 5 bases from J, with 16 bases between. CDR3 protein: CASSSPAGTLDTQYF. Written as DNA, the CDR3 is TGTGCCAGCAGTTCTCCGGCCGGGACTTTAGATACGCAGTATTTT.

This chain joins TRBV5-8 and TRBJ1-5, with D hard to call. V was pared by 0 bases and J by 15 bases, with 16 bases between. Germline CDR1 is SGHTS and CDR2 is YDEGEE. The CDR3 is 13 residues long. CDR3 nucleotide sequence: TGTGCCAGCAGCTTGGACCCCGACAAGAGACGGCATTTT. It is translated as CASSLDPDKRRHF. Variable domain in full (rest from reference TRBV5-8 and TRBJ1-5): EAGVTQSPTHLIKTRGQQATLRCSPISGHTSVYWYQQALGLGLQFLLWYDEGEERNRGNFPPRFSGRQFPNYSSELNVNALELEDSALYLCASSLDPDKRRHFGDGTRLSIL.

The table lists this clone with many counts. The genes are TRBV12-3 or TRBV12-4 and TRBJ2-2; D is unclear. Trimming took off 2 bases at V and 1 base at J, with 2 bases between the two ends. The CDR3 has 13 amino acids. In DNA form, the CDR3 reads TGTGCCAGCAGTTTACAGAACACCGGGGAGCTGTTTTTT. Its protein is CASSLQNTGELFF.

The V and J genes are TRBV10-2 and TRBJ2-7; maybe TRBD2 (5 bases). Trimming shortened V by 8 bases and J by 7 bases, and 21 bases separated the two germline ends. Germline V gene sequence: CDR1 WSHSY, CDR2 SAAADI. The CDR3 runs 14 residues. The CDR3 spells CASVSNDPSGEQYF. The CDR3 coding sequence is TGCGCCAGCGTTTCAAACGACCCCTCGGGGGAGCAGTACTTC.

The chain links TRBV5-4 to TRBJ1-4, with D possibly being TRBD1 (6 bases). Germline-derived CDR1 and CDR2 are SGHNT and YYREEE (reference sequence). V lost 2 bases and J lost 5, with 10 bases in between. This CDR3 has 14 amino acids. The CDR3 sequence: CASSFYRANEKLFF. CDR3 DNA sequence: TGTGCCAGCAGCTTTTACAGGGCGAATGAAAAACTGTTTTTT.

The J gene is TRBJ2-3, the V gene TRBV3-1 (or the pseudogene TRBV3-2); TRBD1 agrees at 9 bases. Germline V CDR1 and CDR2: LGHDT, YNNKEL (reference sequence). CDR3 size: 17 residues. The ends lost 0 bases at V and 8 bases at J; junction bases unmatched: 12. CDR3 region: CASSQEIVGQGLGTQYF. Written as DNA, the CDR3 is TGTGCCAGCAGCCAAGAGATAGTGGGACAGGGCTTAGGTACGCAGTATTTT.

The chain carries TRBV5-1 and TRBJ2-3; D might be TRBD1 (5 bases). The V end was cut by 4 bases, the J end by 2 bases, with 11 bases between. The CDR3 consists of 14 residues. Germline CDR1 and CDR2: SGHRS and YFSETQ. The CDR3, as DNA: TGCGCCAGCAGCCCGGACATTCCCACAGATACGCAGTATTTT. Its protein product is CASSPDIPTDTQYF.

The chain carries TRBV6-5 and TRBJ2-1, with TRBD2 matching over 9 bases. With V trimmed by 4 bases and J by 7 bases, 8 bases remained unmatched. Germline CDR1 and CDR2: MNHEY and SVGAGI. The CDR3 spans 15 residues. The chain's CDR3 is CASSSAGGPSNEQFF. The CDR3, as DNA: TGTGCCAGCAGTTCCGCGGGAGGGCCTAGTAATGAGCAGTTCTTC.